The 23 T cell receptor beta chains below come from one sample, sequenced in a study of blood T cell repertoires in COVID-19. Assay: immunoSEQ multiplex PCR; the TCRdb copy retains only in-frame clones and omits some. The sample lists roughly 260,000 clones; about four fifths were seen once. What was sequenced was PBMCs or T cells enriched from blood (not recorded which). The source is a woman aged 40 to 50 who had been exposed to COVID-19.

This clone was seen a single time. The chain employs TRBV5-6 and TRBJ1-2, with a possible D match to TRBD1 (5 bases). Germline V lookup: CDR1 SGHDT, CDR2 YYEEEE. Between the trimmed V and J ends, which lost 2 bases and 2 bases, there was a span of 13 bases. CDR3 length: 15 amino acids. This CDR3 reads CASSLQEPLNYGYTF. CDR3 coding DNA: TGTGCCAGCAGCTTACAGGAGCCTTTAAACTATGGCTACACCTTC.

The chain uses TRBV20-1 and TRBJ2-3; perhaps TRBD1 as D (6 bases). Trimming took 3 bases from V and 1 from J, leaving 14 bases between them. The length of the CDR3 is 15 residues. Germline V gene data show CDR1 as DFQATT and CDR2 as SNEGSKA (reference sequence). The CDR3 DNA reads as TGCAGTGCTAGTAGGTCGACAGGTCGCACAGATACGCAGTATTTT. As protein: CSASRSTGRTDTQYF.

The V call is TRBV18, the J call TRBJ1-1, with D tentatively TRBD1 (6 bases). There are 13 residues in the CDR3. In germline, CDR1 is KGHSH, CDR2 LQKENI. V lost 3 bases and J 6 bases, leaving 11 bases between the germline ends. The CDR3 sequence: CASSPRQVAEAFF. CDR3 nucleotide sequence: TGTGCCAGCTCACCCCGACAGGTTGCTGAAGCTTTCTTT. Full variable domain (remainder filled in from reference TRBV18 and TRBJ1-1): NAGVMQNPRHLVRRRGQEARLRCSPMKGHSHVYWYRQLPEEGLKFMVYLQKENIIDESGMPKERFSAEFPKEGPSILRIQQVVRGDSAAYFCASSPRQVAEAFFGQGTRLTVV.

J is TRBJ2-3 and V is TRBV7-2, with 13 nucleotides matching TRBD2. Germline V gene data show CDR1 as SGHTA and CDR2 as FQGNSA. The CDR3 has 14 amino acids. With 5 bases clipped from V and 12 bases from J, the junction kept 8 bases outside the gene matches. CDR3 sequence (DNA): TGTGCCAGCAGCCAGGGACTAGCGGGGAGATTCCAGTATTTT. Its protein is CASSQGLAGRFQYF. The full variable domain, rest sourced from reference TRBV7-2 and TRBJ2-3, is GAGVSQSPSNKVTEKGKDVELRCDPISGHTALYWYRQSLGQGLEFLIYFQGNSAPDKSGLPSDRFSAERTGGSVSTLTIQRTQQEDSAVYLCASSQGLAGRFQYFGPGTRLTVL.

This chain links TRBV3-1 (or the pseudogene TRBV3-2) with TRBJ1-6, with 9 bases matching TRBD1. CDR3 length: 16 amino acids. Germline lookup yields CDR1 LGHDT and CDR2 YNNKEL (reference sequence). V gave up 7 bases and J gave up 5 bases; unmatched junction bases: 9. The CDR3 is CASTRFRDRDNSPLHF. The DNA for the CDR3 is TGTGCCAGCACCAGATTCCGGGACAGGGATAATTCACCCCTCCACTTT.

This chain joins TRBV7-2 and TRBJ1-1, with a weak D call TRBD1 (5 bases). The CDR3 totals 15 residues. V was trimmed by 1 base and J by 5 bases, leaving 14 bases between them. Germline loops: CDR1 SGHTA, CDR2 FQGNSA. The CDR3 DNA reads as TGTGCCAGCAGCTTAGTTTGGCAGGGTGTAACTGAAGCTTTCTTT. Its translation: CASSLVWQGVTEAFF.

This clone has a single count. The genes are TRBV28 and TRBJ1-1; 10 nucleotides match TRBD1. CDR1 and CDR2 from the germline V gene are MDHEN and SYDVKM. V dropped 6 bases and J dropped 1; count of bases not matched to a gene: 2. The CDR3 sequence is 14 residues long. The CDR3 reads CASSRQGANTEAFF. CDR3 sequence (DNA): TGTGCCAGCAGCCGACAGGGGGCGAACACTGAAGCTTTCTTT.

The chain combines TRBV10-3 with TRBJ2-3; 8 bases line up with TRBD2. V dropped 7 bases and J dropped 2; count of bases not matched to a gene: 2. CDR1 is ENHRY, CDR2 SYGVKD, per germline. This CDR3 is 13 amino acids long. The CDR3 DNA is TGTGCCATCAAAGCGGGGGCCACAGATACGCAGTATTTT. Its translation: CAIKAGATDTQYF.

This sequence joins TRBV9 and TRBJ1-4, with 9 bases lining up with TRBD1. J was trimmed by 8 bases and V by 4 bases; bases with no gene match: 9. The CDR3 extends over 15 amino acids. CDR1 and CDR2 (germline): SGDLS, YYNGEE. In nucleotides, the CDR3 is TGTGCCAGCAGCCCAATAGACAGGGGGGGAGAAAAACTGTTTTTT. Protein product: CASSPIDRGGEKLFF.

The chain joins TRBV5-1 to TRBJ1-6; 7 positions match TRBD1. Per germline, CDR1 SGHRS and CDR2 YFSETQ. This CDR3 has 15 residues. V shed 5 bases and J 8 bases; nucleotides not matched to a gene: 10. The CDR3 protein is CASRVGTEFYSPLHF. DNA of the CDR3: TGCGCCAGCAGAGTCGGGACAGAGTTTTATTCACCCCTCCACTTT.

The DNA for the CDR3 is TGTGCCAGCACCACGTCCGGGGGTAGCAATCAGCCCCAGCATTTT. Protein sequence: CASTTSGGSNQPQHF. The V gene is TRBV2, the J gene TRBJ1-5; a weak D match, TRBD1 (5 bases). The CDR3 runs to 15 residues. The V and J ends lost 7 bases and 0 bases respectively, with 13 bases between them. The V gene's germline CDR1 is SNHLY and CDR2 FYNNEI.

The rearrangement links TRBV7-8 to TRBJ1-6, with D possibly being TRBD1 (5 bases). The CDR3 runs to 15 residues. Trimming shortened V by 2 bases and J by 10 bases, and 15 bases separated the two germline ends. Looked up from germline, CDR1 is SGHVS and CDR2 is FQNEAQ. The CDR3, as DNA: TGTGCCAGCAGCTTACAAGACAGTTCCAGGTCACCCCTCCACTTT. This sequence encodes CASSLQDSSRSPLHF.

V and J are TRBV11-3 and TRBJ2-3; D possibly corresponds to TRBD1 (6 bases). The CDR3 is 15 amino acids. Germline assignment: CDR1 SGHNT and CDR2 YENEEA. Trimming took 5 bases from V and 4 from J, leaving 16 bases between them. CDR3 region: CASSQGQPNADTQYF. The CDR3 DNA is TGTGCCAGCAGCCAGGGACAACCCAACGCAGATACGCAGTATTTT. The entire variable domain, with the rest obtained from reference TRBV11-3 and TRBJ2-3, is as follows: EAGVVQSPRYKIIEKKQPVAFWCNPISGHNTLYWYLQNLGQGPELLIRYENEEAVDDSQLPKDRFSAERLKGVDSTLKIQPAELGDSAVYLCASSQGQPNADTQYFGPGTRLTVL.

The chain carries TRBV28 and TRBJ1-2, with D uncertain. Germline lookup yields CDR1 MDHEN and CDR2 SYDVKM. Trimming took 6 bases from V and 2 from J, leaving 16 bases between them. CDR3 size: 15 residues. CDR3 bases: TGTGCCAGCAGAGAGTATCCGGAGAGCAACTATGGCTACACCTTC. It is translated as CASREYPESNYGYTF.

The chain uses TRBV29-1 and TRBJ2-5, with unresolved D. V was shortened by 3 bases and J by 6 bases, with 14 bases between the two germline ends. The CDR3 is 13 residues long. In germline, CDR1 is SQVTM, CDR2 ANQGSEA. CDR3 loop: CSVDSQVGKTQYF. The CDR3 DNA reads TGCAGCGTTGATTCTCAGGTTGGAAAGACCCAGTACTTC.

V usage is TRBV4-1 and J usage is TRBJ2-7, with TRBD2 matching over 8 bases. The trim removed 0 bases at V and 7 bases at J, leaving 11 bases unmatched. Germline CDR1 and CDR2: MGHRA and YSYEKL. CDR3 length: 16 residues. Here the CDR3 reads CASSQDSPAAGGEQYF. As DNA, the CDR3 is TGCGCCAGCAGCCAAGATTCGCCGGCTGCGGGAGGAGAGCAGTACTTC.

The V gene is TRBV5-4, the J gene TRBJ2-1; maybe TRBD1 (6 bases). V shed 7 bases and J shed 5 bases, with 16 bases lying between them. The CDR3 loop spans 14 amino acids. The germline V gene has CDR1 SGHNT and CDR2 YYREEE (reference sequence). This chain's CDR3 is CASRSGGQNNEQFF. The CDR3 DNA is TGTGCCAGCCGCTCTGGCGGACAGAACAATGAGCAGTTCTTC. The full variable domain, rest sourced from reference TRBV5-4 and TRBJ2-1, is ETGVTQSPTHLIKTRGQQVTLRCSSQSGHNTVSWYQQALGQGPQFIFQYYREEENGRGNFPPRFSGLQFPNYSSELNVNALELDDSALYLCASRSGGQNNEQFFGPGTRLTVL.

Written as DNA, the CDR3 is TGTGCCAGCAGCTTACACAGGGAGACGTTGGAAAAACTGTTTTTT. Translated, it gives CASSLHRETLEKLFF. The chain recombines TRBV3-1 (or the pseudogene TRBV3-2) with TRBJ1-4; maybe TRBD1 (6 bases). From germline, CDR1 is LGHDT and CDR2 YNNKEL (reference sequence). Trimming removed 5 bases at V and 8 bases at J, with 18 bases between. The CDR3 covers 15 residues.

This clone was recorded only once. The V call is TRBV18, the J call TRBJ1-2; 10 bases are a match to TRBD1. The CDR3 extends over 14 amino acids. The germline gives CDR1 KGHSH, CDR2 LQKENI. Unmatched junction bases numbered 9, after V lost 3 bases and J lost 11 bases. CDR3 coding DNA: TGTGCCAGCTCACCGACAGGGGGCCTATTCGGTTACACCTTC. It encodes CASSPTGGLFGYTF.

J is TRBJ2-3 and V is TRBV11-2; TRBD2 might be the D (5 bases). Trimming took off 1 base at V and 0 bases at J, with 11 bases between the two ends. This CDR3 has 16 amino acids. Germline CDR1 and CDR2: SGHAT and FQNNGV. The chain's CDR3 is CASSLGVGVSTDTQYF. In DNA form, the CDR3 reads TGTGCCAGCAGCTTAGGTGTCGGGGTTAGCACAGATACGCAGTATTTT.

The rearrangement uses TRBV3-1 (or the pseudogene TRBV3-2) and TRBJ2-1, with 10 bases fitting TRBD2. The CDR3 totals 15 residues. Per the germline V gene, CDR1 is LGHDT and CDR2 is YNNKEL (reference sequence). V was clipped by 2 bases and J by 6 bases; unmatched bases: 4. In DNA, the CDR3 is TGTGCCAGCAGCCAACCGAGCGGGGGGGCCAATGAGCAGTTCTTC. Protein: CASSQPSGGANEQFF.

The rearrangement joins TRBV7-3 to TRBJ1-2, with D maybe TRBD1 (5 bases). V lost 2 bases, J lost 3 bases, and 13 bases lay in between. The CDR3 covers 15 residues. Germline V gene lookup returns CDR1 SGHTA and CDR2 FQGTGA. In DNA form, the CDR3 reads TGTGCCAGCAGCTTAGGGCAGGGCGAGGACTATGGCTACACCTTC. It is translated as CASSLGQGEDYGYTF.

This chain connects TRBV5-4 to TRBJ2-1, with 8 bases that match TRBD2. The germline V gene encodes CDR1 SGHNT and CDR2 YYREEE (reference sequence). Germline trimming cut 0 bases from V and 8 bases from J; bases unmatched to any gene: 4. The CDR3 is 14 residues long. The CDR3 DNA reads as TGTGCCAGCAGCTTGGAAGGTAGCGGGGATGAGCAGTTCTTC. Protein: CASSLEGSGDEQFF. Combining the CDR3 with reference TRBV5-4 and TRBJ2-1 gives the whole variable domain ETGVTQSPTHLIKTRGQQVTLRCSSQSGHNTVSWYQQALGQGPQFIFQYYREEENGRGNFPPRFSGLQFPNYSSELNVNALELDDSALYLCASSLEGSGDEQFFGPGTRLTVL.